These T cell receptor beta chains were read from a single sample in a study of CD8+CD57+ T cells in acquired aplastic anemia. MiXCR, run by TCRdb on the reads, gives a single entry per CDR3 protein. The sample lists hundreds of thousands of distinct CDR3 sequences; about three fifths were seen once. Sequences were obtained from sorted CD4+, CD8+, or CD8+CD57+ T cells (not recorded which) from PBMCs. These receptor sequences come from a human donor with aplastic anemia. Both conserved end residues are part of each CDR3. The order of the fields is clone size, V gene, D gene, J gene, CDR3 DNA, CDR3 protein. D genes are given only for firm matches. Size is stated for part of the rows, as once, few or many counts, or as a class when the clone is expanded.

abundance: NA
v_gene: TRBV11-2
d_gene: NA
j_gene: TRBJ1-5
CDR3nt: TGTGCCAGCAGCTTAGGAGGGACGGTCGAAGGGCCCCAGCATTTT
CDR3aa: CASSLGGTVEGPQHF

abundance: NA
v_gene: TRBV20-1
d_gene: TRBD1
j_gene: TRBJ1-2
CDR3nt: TGCAGTGCTTTCGGCAGGGGGCCCTATGGCTACACCTTC
CDR3aa: CSAFGRGPYGYTF

abundance: NA
v_gene: TRBV10-2
d_gene: NA
j_gene: TRBJ1-2
CDR3nt: TGCGCCAGCAGTGATGGCCTGACGGGTCCTAGTGGCTACACCTTC
CDR3aa: CASSDGLTGPSGYTF

abundance: NA
v_gene: TRBV7-8
d_gene: NA
j_gene: TRBJ1-1
CDR3nt: TGTGCCAGCAGCTTACTCGGGGGGACGCACACTGAAGCTTTCTTT
CDR3aa: CASSLLGGTHTEAFF

abundance: once
v_gene: TRBV6-1
d_gene: NA
j_gene: TRBJ2-7
CDR3nt: TGTGCCAGCACTTATGGGCCGAACCCCGAGCAGTACTTC
CDR3aa: CASTYGPNPEQYF

abundance: NA
v_gene: TRBV9
d_gene: TRBD1
j_gene: TRBJ1-1
CDR3nt: TGTGCCAGCAGCCAGACAGGGGCTAAGAAGGAAGCTTTCTTT
CDR3aa: CASSQTGAKKEAFF

abundance: NA
v_gene: TRBV19
d_gene: TRBD1
j_gene: TRBJ2-7
CDR3nt: TGTGCCAGTAACCCGGACAGGGGGAGCACCTACGAGCAGTACTTC
CDR3aa: CASNPDRGSTYEQYF

abundance: many
v_gene: TRBV7-2
d_gene: TRBD1
j_gene: TRBJ2-6
CDR3nt: TGTGCCAGCAGCTTAGGAGGGACAGGGCATCCCAACGTCCTGACTTTC
CDR3aa: CASSLGGTGHPNVLTF

abundance: NA
v_gene: TRBV25-1
d_gene: NA
j_gene: TRBJ1-1
CDR3nt: TGTGCCAGCAGTTGGGAGGGTCGAACTGAAGCTTTCTTT
CDR3aa: CASSWEGRTEAFF

abundance: NA
v_gene: TRBV29-1
d_gene: NA
j_gene: TRBJ1-2
CDR3nt: TGCAGCGTTGAAGATCGGAAGCCTCCGGGTTCTGGACCTTATGGCTACACCTTC
CDR3aa: CSVEDRKPPGSGPYGYTF

abundance: NA
v_gene: TRBV20-1
d_gene: NA
j_gene: TRBJ2-1
CDR3nt: TGCAGTGCACGACTAGGGAATGAGCAGTTCTTC
CDR3aa: CSARLGNEQFF

abundance: NA
v_gene: TRBV19
d_gene: TRBD2
j_gene: TRBJ2-3
CDR3nt: TGTGCCAGTAGCCGACTAGCGGGGGGCGGCTACAATGAGCAGTATTTT
CDR3aa: CASSRLAGGGYNEQYF

abundance: NA
v_gene: TRBV3-1
d_gene: NA
j_gene: TRBJ1-6
CDR3nt: TGTGCCAGCAGCCAAGAGCGCAGGAGCTCCTATAATTCACCCCTCCACTTT
CDR3aa: CASSQERRSSYNSPLHF

abundance: NA
v_gene: TRBV24-1
d_gene: NA
j_gene: TRBJ2-1
CDR3nt: TGTGCCACCAGTCGTCCAGCGGAGAGGGGTCAGGGTGAGCAGTTCTTC
CDR3aa: CATSRPAERGQGEQFF

abundance: NA
v_gene: TRBV7-7
d_gene: NA
j_gene: TRBJ1-1
CDR3nt: TGTGCCAGCAGCGCCGCCCTGAACACTGAAGCTTTCTTT
CDR3aa: CASSAALNTEAFF

abundance: few
v_gene: TRBV7-2
d_gene: TRBD2
j_gene: TRBJ2-7
CDR3nt: TGTGCCAGCACCAGAAGGGCGGGAGGGCCCTACGAGCAGTACTTC
CDR3aa: CASTRRAGGPYEQYF

abundance: many
v_gene: TRBV5-1
d_gene: TRBD2
j_gene: TRBJ2-7
CDR3nt: TGCGCCAGCAGCATTGGGTCTAGCGGACGTATCTACGAGCAGTACTTC
CDR3aa: CASSIGSSGRIYEQYF

abundance: many
v_gene: TRBV6-1
d_gene: NA
j_gene: TRBJ1-5
CDR3nt: TGTGCCAGCAGGGAGTATAGCAATCAGCCCCAGCATTTT
CDR3aa: CASREYSNQPQHF

abundance: NA
v_gene: TRBV24-1
d_gene: TRBD2
j_gene: TRBJ2-1
CDR3nt: TGTGCCACCAGTACTAGCGGGGGTTCCTACAATGAGCAGTTCTTC
CDR3aa: CATSTSGGSYNEQFF

abundance: NA
v_gene: TRBV7-9
d_gene: TRBD1
j_gene: TRBJ1-5
CDR3nt: TGTGCCAGCATGAAGGGACAGAATCAGCCCCAGCATTTT
CDR3aa: CASMKGQNQPQHF

abundance: NA
v_gene: TRBV7-6
d_gene: TRBD2
j_gene: TRBJ2-5
CDR3nt: TGTGCCAGCAGCCCGACTAGCGGGGGCCGACAAGAGACCCAGTACTTC
CDR3aa: CASSPTSGGRQETQYF

abundance: many
v_gene: TRBV6-5
d_gene: TRBD1
j_gene: TRBJ2-2
CDR3nt: TGTGCCAGCAGTACCACGGACAGGGGGCGAACCGGGGAGCTGTTTTTT
CDR3aa: CASSTTDRGRTGELFF

abundance: many
v_gene: TRBV20-1
d_gene: NA
j_gene: TRBJ1-5
CDR3nt: TGCAGTGCTAGAGATCAGGGACGGTTCAATCAGCCCCAGCATTTT
CDR3aa: CSARDQGRFNQPQHF

abundance: NA
v_gene: TRBV9
d_gene: TRBD1
j_gene: TRBJ2-7
CDR3nt: TGTGCCAGCAGCGTAGGTGGGACAGGGGTCGAGCAGTACTTC
CDR3aa: CASSVGGTGVEQYF

abundance: NA
v_gene: TRBV5-6
d_gene: TRBD2
j_gene: TRBJ2-7
CDR3nt: TGTGCCAGCAGCTTGGGAAGCGGGACTTCTAGCGAGCAGTACTTC
CDR3aa: CASSLGSGTSSEQYF

abundance: few
v_gene: TRBV7-3
d_gene: NA
j_gene: TRBJ2-3
CDR3nt: TGTGCCAGCAGCTTATCCAGGGACCGCACAGATACGCAGTATTTT
CDR3aa: CASSLSRDRTDTQYF

abundance: many
v_gene: TRBV5-8
d_gene: TRBD2
j_gene: TRBJ2-2
CDR3nt: TGTGCCAGCAGCTTGTACGGGGGGAGTGGCACCGGGGAGCTGTTTTTT
CDR3aa: CASSLYGGSGTGELFF

abundance: NA
v_gene: TRBV20-1
d_gene: TRBD2
j_gene: TRBJ2-3
CDR3nt: TGCAGTGCTAGTGGAGGACTAGCGGGGTTAGATACGCAGTATTTT
CDR3aa: CSASGGLAGLDTQYF

abundance: NA
v_gene: TRBV7-6
d_gene: TRBD2
j_gene: TRBJ2-7
CDR3nt: TGTGCCAGCAGCCCTCTGGCTAGCGGGCGAACTTACGAGCAGTACTTC
CDR3aa: CASSPLASGRTYEQYF

abundance: NA
v_gene: TRBV12-3/TRBV12-4
d_gene: TRBD2
j_gene: TRBJ2-5
CDR3nt: TGTGCCAGCCTACTGGCGGGGGGGCTTTCCCATGGGACCCAGTACTTC
CDR3aa: CASLLAGGLSHGTQYF

abundance: many
v_gene: TRBV13
d_gene: NA
j_gene: TRBJ1-1
CDR3nt: TGTGCCAGCAGCTTAAAGTTGAACACTGAAGCTTTCTTT
CDR3aa: CASSLKLNTEAFF

abundance: many
v_gene: TRBV3-1
d_gene: NA
j_gene: TRBJ1-1
CDR3nt: TGTGCCAGCAGCCAGTTCGGGACCCTAGGAGCTTTCTTT
CDR3aa: CASSQFGTLGAFF

abundance: many
v_gene: TRBV19
d_gene: NA
j_gene: TRBJ1-1
CDR3nt: TGTGCCAGTAGTATATCGGGGCTTACTGAAGCTTTCTTT
CDR3aa: CASSISGLTEAFF

abundance: many
v_gene: TRBV25-1
d_gene: NA
j_gene: TRBJ2-5
CDR3nt: TGTGCCAGCAGTGAATCTGGACCAATAATTCAAGAGACCCAGTACTTC
CDR3aa: CASSESGPIIQETQYF

abundance: NA
v_gene: TRBV5-1
d_gene: TRBD2
j_gene: TRBJ2-5
CDR3nt: TGCGCCAGCAGCTGGGCCCCCAGCGGGGGGGCCTCTGAGACCCAGTACTTC
CDR3aa: CASSWAPSGGASETQYF

abundance: few
v_gene: TRBV7-2
d_gene: TRBD2
j_gene: TRBJ2-7
CDR3nt: TGTGCCAGCAGCCCGCGGCCGGGACTAGCGGTCTACGAGCAGTACTTC
CDR3aa: CASSPRPGLAVYEQYF

abundance: few
v_gene: TRBV24-1
d_gene: NA
j_gene: TRBJ2-5
CDR3nt: TGTGCCACCAGTGAATCAGCCAATCAAGAGACCCAGTACTTC
CDR3aa: CATSESANQETQYF

abundance: NA
v_gene: TRBV20-1
d_gene: NA
j_gene: TRBJ2-3
CDR3nt: TGCAGTGCTAGAGTGCAGGGTGGTCGCGGGCTAGCAGGAGACGAGCAGTATTTT
CDR3aa: CSARVQGGRGLAGDEQYF

abundance: once
v_gene: TRBV24-1
d_gene: TRBD1
j_gene: TRBJ1-2
CDR3nt: TGTGCCACCAGTGGACAGGGGCTTGGCTACACCTTC
CDR3aa: CATSGQGLGYTF

abundance: NA
v_gene: TRBV7-3
d_gene: TRBD2
j_gene: TRBJ2-2
CDR3nt: TGTGCCAGCAGCCAAAGTGGCGGGGGAGGGGAGCTGTTTTTT
CDR3aa: CASSQSGGGGELFF

abundance: NA
v_gene: TRBV19
d_gene: NA
j_gene: TRBJ2-5
CDR3nt: TGTGCCGGTAGTCCCCGGGACATATGGCAAGAGACCCAGTACTTC
CDR3aa: CAGSPRDIWQETQYF

abundance: NA
v_gene: TRBV20-1
d_gene: NA
j_gene: TRBJ2-1
CDR3nt: TGCAGTGCTAGGCTCTCGGTACGAAGGCTAGGTGCCAATGAGCAGTTCTTC
CDR3aa: CSARLSVRRLGANEQFF

abundance: NA
v_gene: TRBV15
d_gene: TRBD2
j_gene: TRBJ2-1
CDR3nt: TGTGCCACCAGCGGCGGGACTAGCGGCTACAATGAGCAGTTCTTC
CDR3aa: CATSGGTSGYNEQFF

abundance: NA
v_gene: TRBV10-1
d_gene: TRBD1
j_gene: TRBJ2-7
CDR3nt: TGTGCCAGCACTCCTAACAGGGGGAACGAGCAGTACTTC
CDR3aa: CASTPNRGNEQYF

abundance: NA
v_gene: TRBV7-9
d_gene: TRBD1
j_gene: TRBJ1-1
CDR3nt: TGTGCCAGCAGCTACGAGGGACAGGGCGACACTGAAGCTTTCTTT
CDR3aa: CASSYEGQGDTEAFF

abundance: NA
v_gene: TRBV5-6
d_gene: TRBD1
j_gene: TRBJ1-5
CDR3nt: TGTGCCAGCAGCTTTGGACAGGACAGCAATCAGCCCCAGCATTTT
CDR3aa: CASSFGQDSNQPQHF

abundance: NA
v_gene: TRBV7-3
d_gene: NA
j_gene: TRBJ2-7
CDR3nt: TGTGCCAGCAGCTTATATGCCCCAGTAGGGGTGTACGAGCAGTACTTC
CDR3aa: CASSLYAPVGVYEQYF

abundance: NA
v_gene: TRBV10-1
d_gene: NA
j_gene: TRBJ2-5
CDR3nt: TGCGCCAGCAGTCAAGCCTACCAAGAGACCCAGTACTTC
CDR3aa: CASSQAYQETQYF

abundance: many
v_gene: TRBV14
d_gene: TRBD1
j_gene: TRBJ1-2
CDR3nt: TGTGCCAGCAGCACCGACAGGGGCTATGGCTACACCTTC
CDR3aa: CASSTDRGYGYTF

abundance: many
v_gene: TRBV20-1
d_gene: NA
j_gene: TRBJ1-3
CDR3nt: TGCAGTGCTAGAGATGTCCAGGGAATGAACACCATATATTTT
CDR3aa: CSARDVQGMNTIYF

abundance: NA
v_gene: TRBV19
d_gene: TRBD1
j_gene: TRBJ1-1
CDR3nt: TGTGCCAGTAGTGCCGGGGACAGATCTACTGAAGCTTTCTTT
CDR3aa: CASSAGDRSTEAFF

abundance: once
v_gene: TRBV20-1
d_gene: TRBD2
j_gene: TRBJ2-5
CDR3nt: TGCAGTGCTAGAGATCCTAGCGGGAACGGAGAGACCCAGTACTTC
CDR3aa: CSARDPSGNGETQYF

abundance: NA
v_gene: TRBV5-4
d_gene: NA
j_gene: TRBJ2-5
CDR3nt: TGTGCCAGCAGCCCGGGGGTACAAGAGACCCAGTACTTC
CDR3aa: CASSPGVQETQYF

abundance: NA
v_gene: TRBV2
d_gene: TRBD1
j_gene: TRBJ2-2
CDR3nt: TGTGCCAGCAGGGGACAGGGGAAAGCCGGGGAGCTGTTTTTT
CDR3aa: CASRGQGKAGELFF

abundance: NA
v_gene: TRBV4-1
d_gene: NA
j_gene: TRBJ2-1
CDR3nt: TGCGCCAGCAGCCAAGAACCCAACTACAATGAGCAGTTCTTC
CDR3aa: CASSQEPNYNEQFF